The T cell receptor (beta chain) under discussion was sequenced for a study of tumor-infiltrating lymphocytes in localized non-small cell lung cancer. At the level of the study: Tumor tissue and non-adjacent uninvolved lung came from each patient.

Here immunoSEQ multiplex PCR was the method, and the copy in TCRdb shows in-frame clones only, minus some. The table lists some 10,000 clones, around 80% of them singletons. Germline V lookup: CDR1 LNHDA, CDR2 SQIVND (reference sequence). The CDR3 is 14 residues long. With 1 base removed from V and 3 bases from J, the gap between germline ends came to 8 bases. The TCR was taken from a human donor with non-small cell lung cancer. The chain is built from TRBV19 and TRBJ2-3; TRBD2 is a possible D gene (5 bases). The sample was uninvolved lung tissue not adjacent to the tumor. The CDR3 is CASSIARGTDTQYF. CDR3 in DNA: TGTGCCAGTAGTATAGCACGGGGAACAGATACGCAGTATTTT.